These 22 T cell receptor beta chains were sequenced from one sample in a study of blood T cell repertoires in COVID-19. The table came from immunoSEQ multiplex PCR; TCRdb's copy has only in-frame clones and leaves some out. The sample gives about 440,000 clones, roughly 88% of which show up once; approximately 12% is in the top ten. Sequencing was done on a sample of peripheral blood. These receptors all stem from a woman aged 45-65 years with COVID-19, enrolled during active disease.

The rearrangement uses TRBV2 and TRBJ1-2, with D tentatively TRBD1 (5 bases). The CDR3 totals 15 residues. Germline CDR1 is SNHLY and CDR2 is FYNNEI. V lost 2 bases to trimming and J lost 5 bases, with 15 bases between them. The CDR3 spells CASSETGGTPYGYTF. DNA for the CDR3: TGTGCCAGCAGTGAAACCGGGGGGACCCCATATGGCTACACCTTC.

The V gene is TRBV5-1, the J gene TRBJ2-3; 12 nucleotides line up with TRBD2. The germline V gene has CDR1 SGHRS and CDR2 YFSETQ. Trimming took 0 bases from V and 1 from J; bases not matched to a gene: 6. The CDR3 totals 18 residues. CDR3 sequence (DNA): TGCGCCAGCAGCTTGGATCCGACTAGCGGGGGAGGCACAGATACGCAGTATTTT. Protein sequence: CASSLDPTSGGGTDTQYF.

The chain uses TRBV2 and TRBJ1-1; D is possibly TRBD1 (6 bases). Trimming removed 0 bases from V and 8 bases from J, with 16 bases in between. Germline loops: CDR1 SNHLY, CDR2 FYNNEI. The CDR3 totals 15 residues. CDR3: CASSEARGQRSEAFF. In DNA form, the CDR3 reads TGTGCCAGCAGTGAAGCCCGAGGACAGCGGAGCGAAGCTTTCTTT. Complete variable domain (other parts from reference TRBV2 and TRBJ1-1): EPEVTQTPSHQVTQMGQEVILRCVPISNHLYFYWYRQILGQKVEFLVSFYNNEISEKSEIFDDQFSVERPDGSNFTLKIRSTKLEDSAMYFCASSEARGQRSEAFFGQGTRLTVV.

This chain uses TRBV4-2 with TRBJ2-7, with D possibly matching TRBD2 (6 bases). The CDR3 loop spans 16 amino acids. V was pared by 4 bases and J by 7 bases, with 23 bases between. The germline gives CDR1 LGHNA, CDR2 YNFKEQ. CDR3 DNA sequence: TGTGCCAGCAGCCCGAAGGTAGCTCTCTTTGGGGGGGAGCAGTACTTC. Residues: CASSPKVALFGGEQYF.

The chain is built from TRBV6-6 and TRBJ1-2; a weak D match, TRBD1 (6 bases). The CDR3 has 12 residues. CDR1 MNHNY and CDR2 SVGAGI come from the germline V gene (reference sequence). Trimming cost V 4 bases and J 7 bases, with 10 bases left between them. CDR3 loop: CASSSGESGYTF. The CDR3 DNA sequence: TGTGCCAGCAGTTCAGGGGAGTCTGGCTACACCTTC.

The V and J genes are TRBV28 and TRBJ2-7; D possibly corresponds to TRBD2 (6 bases). V lost 8 bases and J 5 bases, leaving 10 bases between the germline ends. The germline V gene encodes CDR1 MDHEN and CDR2 SYDVKM. This CDR3 contains 11 residues. CDR3 DNA: TGTGCCAGCTCGGGGGTCCACGAGCAGTACTTC. Translation: CASSGVHEQYF.

The chain joins TRBV7-9 to TRBJ2-7, with D possibly TRBD2 on 6 matching bases. CDR1 and CDR2 from the germline V gene are SEHNR and FQNEAQ (reference sequence). Trimming pared 7 bases from V and 2 bases from J, leaving 12 bases between. This CDR3 is built from 13 residues. CDR3 amino acids: CASKIGGPYEQYF. CDR3 in DNA: TGTGCCAGCAAAATAGGAGGGCCCTACGAGCAGTACTTC.

The chain uses TRBV11-2 and TRBJ1-5; no definite D call. V was cut by 0 bases and J by 7 bases, with 7 bases left in between. Germline V lookup: CDR1 SGHAT, CDR2 FQNNGV. The CDR3 totals 13 residues. The chain's CDR3 is CASSLDHRQPQHF. The DNA for the CDR3 is TGTGCCAGCAGCTTAGATCACAGACAGCCCCAGCATTTT.

The CDR3, as DNA: TGCAGCGTTGAAGCCCCCGAAGCGGGGGGGCTTGAGCAGTACTTC. Protein product: CSVEAPEAGGLEQYF. The chain carries TRBV29-1 and TRBJ2-7; TRBD2 aligns across 10 bases. V lost 1 base, J lost 7 bases, and 10 bases stayed unmatched. The germline CDR1 and CDR2 sequences are SQVTM and ANQGSEA. This CDR3 spans 15 amino acids.

The chain joins TRBV3-1 (or the pseudogene TRBV3-2) to TRBJ1-5, with 9 bases identical to TRBD1. V shed 1 base, J shed 10 bases, and the junction held 5 bases outside the gene matches. Germline assignment: CDR1 LGHDT and CDR2 YNNKEL (reference sequence). The CDR3 length is 14 residues. The CDR3: CASSQGTGVLPQHF. The CDR3 DNA follows: TGTGCCAGCAGCCAAGGGACAGGGGTTTTACCCCAGCATTTT.

The V call is TRBV19, the J call TRBJ1-4; D uncertain. Germline loops: CDR1 LNHDA, CDR2 SQIVND (reference sequence). The length of the CDR3 is 13 residues. The V end lost 3 bases, the J end lost 6 bases, and 8 bases lay between the germline ends. CDR3 amino acids: CASSMQVDEKLFF. The CDR3 DNA sequence: TGTGCCAGTAGTATGCAGGTGGATGAAAAACTGTTTTTT. The entire variable domain, with the rest obtained from reference TRBV19 and TRBJ1-4, is as follows: DGGITQSPKYLFRKEGQNVTLSCEQNLNHDAMYWYRQDPGQGLRLIYYSQIVNDFQKGDIAEGYSVSREKKESFPLTVTSAQKNPTAFYLCASSMQVDEKLFFGSGTQLSVL.

This rearrangement joins TRBV19 to TRBJ2-7; perhaps TRBD1 as D (6 bases). V shed 6 bases and J shed 2 bases, with 11 bases lying between them. CDR1 is LNHDA, CDR2 SQIVND, per germline (reference sequence). This CDR3 has 13 residues. CDR3 DNA: TGTGCCAGTAGGACAGGACCTACCTACGAGCAGTACTTC. It is translated as CASRTGPTYEQYF.

The chain has TRBV19 and TRBJ1-6; D not certain. Trimming took 6 bases from V and 0 from J, leaving 9 bases between them. Per the germline V gene, CDR1 is LNHDA and CDR2 is SQIVND (reference sequence). The CDR3 totals 15 residues. CDR3: CASSPASSYNSPLHF. CDR3 sequence (DNA): TGTGCCAGTAGCCCCGCTAGCTCCTATAATTCACCCCTCCACTTT.

The J gene is TRBJ1-2, the V gene TRBV28, with D perhaps matching TRBD1 (5 bases). This CDR3 is built from 16 residues. V lost 7 bases, J lost 9 bases, and 27 bases lay in between. Germline assignment: CDR1 MDHEN and CDR2 SYDVKM. In nucleotides, the CDR3 is TGTGCCAGCACCCAACCAGGTACTGACAGCCAAGGGAGCTACACCTTC. The encoded protein is CASTQPGTDSQGSYTF.

This clone has just one count. The chain uses TRBV7-9 and TRBJ1-3; D not certain. CDR1 and CDR2 from the germline V gene are SEHNR and FQNEAQ (reference sequence). The V and J ends lost 5 bases and 1 base respectively, with 18 bases between them. The CDR3 is 17 residues long. The chain's CDR3 is CASSTRNPTRSGNTIYF. The CDR3 nucleotides read TGTGCCAGCAGCACCAGAAACCCGACAAGATCTGGAAACACCATATATTTT.

The CDR3 nucleotides are TGCGCCAGCAGGGCGGGCGGGGTCTATGGCTACACCTTC. Its translation is CASRAGGVYGYTF. V and J are TRBV5-1 and TRBJ1-2; D is ambiguous. The CDR3 runs 13 residues. V lost 5 bases to trimming and J lost 4 bases, with 12 bases between them. The germline gives CDR1 SGHRS, CDR2 YFSETQ.

V is TRBV27 and J is TRBJ1-2, with a possible D match to TRBD1 (5 bases). This CDR3 comprises 13 residues. Germline V CDR1 and CDR2: MNHEY, SMNVEV (reference sequence). Trimming pared 5 bases from V and 6 bases from J, leaving 13 bases between. CDR3 region: CASSPPGRNGYTF. DNA of the CDR3: TGTGCCAGCAGTCCACCAGGGAGGAATGGCTACACCTTC.

The chain employs TRBV4-1 and TRBJ2-3; no clear D gene. The germline V gene encodes CDR1 MGHRA and CDR2 YSYEKL. CDR3 length: 14 residues. V dropped 3 bases and J dropped 4 bases, with 11 bases sitting between them. CDR3 region: CASSHLGEADTQYF. CDR3 bases: TGCGCCAGCAGCCATTTGGGTGAGGCAGATACGCAGTATTTT.

The rearrangement links TRBV30 to TRBJ1-3, with no clear D. Germline CDR1 GTSNPN, CDR2 SVGIG (reference sequence). V lost 4 bases and J 5 bases, leaving 18 bases between the germline ends. The CDR3 consists of 15 residues. CDR3 protein: CAWNPPTRSRNTIYF. The CDR3 DNA sequence: TGTGCCTGGAATCCCCCGACAAGATCACGAAACACCATATATTTT.

The V and J genes are TRBV20-1 and TRBJ2-1, with 8 bases that match TRBD1. V trimming: 3 bases; J trimming: 8 bases; junction bases outside the gene matches: 9. CDR1 is DFQATT, CDR2 SNEGSKA, per germline (reference sequence). This CDR3 comprises 14 residues. CDR3 loop: CSASLQGANYEQFF. CDR3 DNA: TGCAGTGCTAGTCTGCAGGGGGCGAACTATGAGCAGTTCTTC.

The chain carries TRBV29-1 and TRBJ1-1, with 7 bases aligning to TRBD1. Germline trimming cut 8 bases from V and 1 base from J; bases unmatched to any gene: 10. The CDR3 is 14 amino acids. The germline CDR1 and CDR2 sequences are SQVTM and ANQGSEA. The CDR3 sequence is CSTPPGQPNTEAFF. The CDR3 nucleotides read TGCAGCACCCCCCCGGGACAGCCGAACACTGAAGCTTTCTTT. Drawing the rest from reference TRBV29-1 and TRBJ1-1, the complete variable domain is SAVISQKPSRDICQRGTSLTIQCQVDSQVTMMFWYRQQPGQSLTLIATANQGSEATYESGFVIDKFPISRPNLTFSTLTVSNMSPEDSSIYLCSTPPGQPNTEAFFGQGTRLTVV.

The chain links TRBV5-1 to TRBJ2-3; no definite D call. The CDR3 totals 14 residues. V was trimmed by 0 bases and J by 5 bases, leaving 10 bases between them. Germline CDR1 reads SGHRS; CDR2 reads YFSETQ. CDR3 sequence reads: CASSLAGPQDTQYF. In DNA form, the CDR3 reads TGCGCCAGCAGCTTGGCAGGTCCACAAGATACGCAGTATTTT. The full variable domain, in which reference TRBV5-1 and TRBJ2-3 provide the parts outside the CDR3, is KAGVTQTPRYLIKTRGQQVTLSCSPISGHRSVSWYQQTPGQGLQFLFEYFSETQRNKGNFPGRFSGRQFSNSRSEMNVSTLELGDSALYLCASSLAGPQDTQYFGPGTRLTVL.